These 30 T cell receptor beta chains were all obtained from the same sample, sequenced in a study of T cell responses to AZD1222 COVID-19 vaccine. The table came from immunoSEQ multiplex PCR; TCRdb's copy has only in-frame clones and leaves some out. The table records 140,000 to 150,000 clones, 90% to 95% of them present only once. The sequencing used peripheral blood, collected on day 0 of AZD1222 vaccination. Source of these receptors: an adult in good health.

The V and J genes are TRBV13 and TRBJ1-1; D is uncertain. The germline V and J ends were trimmed by 5 bases and 1 base, with 17 bases remaining between them. CDR3 size: 16 residues. The germline CDR1 and CDR2 sequences are PRHDT and FYEKMQ (reference sequence). The CDR3 sequence is CASSINVQDPNTEAFF. In DNA, the CDR3 is TGTGCCAGCAGCATCAATGTCCAAGACCCGAACACTGAAGCTTTCTTT.

The V and J genes are TRBV12-5 and TRBJ2-1, with 7 bases identical to TRBD2. CDR3 length equals 17 residues. CDR1 is LGHNT and CDR2 is FRNRAP in the germline V gene. Trimming cost V 7 bases and J 4 bases; bases outside gene matches: 16. Here the CDR3 reads CASVFLTSPREYNEQFF. The CDR3 region has the DNA TGTGCTAGTGTCTTCCTGACTAGCCCGCGGGAGTACAATGAGCAGTTCTTC. The variable domain in full, completed from reference TRBV12-5 and TRBJ2-1, reads DARVTQTPRHKVTEMGQEVTMRCQPILGHNTVFWYRQTMMQGLELLAYFRNRAPLDDSGMPKDRFSAEMPDATLATLKIQPSEPRDSAVYFCASVFLTSPREYNEQFFGPGTRLTVL.

The sample holds a few counts of this clone. This chain uses TRBV5-1 with TRBJ2-3, with 10 bases lining up with TRBD2. Germline values: CDR1 SGHRS, CDR2 YFSETQ. The CDR3 loop spans 17 amino acids. J gave up 2 bases and V 1 base, and 7 bases lay outside the gene matches. The CDR3 DNA follows: TGCGCCAGCAGCTTGTTCCTAGCGGGGGCCCTCACAGATACGCAGTATTTT. As protein: CASSLFLAGALTDTQYF.

The V gene is TRBV5-1, the J gene TRBJ1-2; TRBD1 might be the D (5 bases). Per germline, CDR1 SGHRS and CDR2 YFSETQ. This CDR3 contains 17 residues. V shed 4 bases and J shed 5 bases, with 24 bases lying between them. DNA for the CDR3: TGCGCCAGCAGCCGGCTTACCCGGGACCCCGAGAGTTATGGCTACACCTTC. Amino acids: CASSRLTRDPESYGYTF.

The rearrangement uses TRBV27 and TRBJ1-1; weak D call: TRBD1 (6 bases). This CDR3 contains 14 residues. CDR1 and CDR2 from the germline V gene are MNHEY and SMNVEV (reference sequence). Deletions cut 6 bases from V and 0 bases from J, with 11 bases between. The DNA for the CDR3 is TGTGCCAGCAGGGGGGCAGGGGTGAACACTGAAGCTTTCTTT. It yields the protein CASRGAGVNTEAFF.

The table lists this clone with a few counts. This rearrangement joins TRBV30 to TRBJ1-5; tentative D call: TRBD1 (6 bases). The germline CDR1 and CDR2 sequences are GTSNPN and SVGIG (reference sequence). V was trimmed by 2 bases and J by 1 base, leaving 9 bases between them. This CDR3 comprises 14 residues. CDR3: CAWSWGASNQPQHF. Here the CDR3 DNA reads TGTGCCTGGAGTTGGGGGGCGAGCAATCAGCCCCAGCATTTT.

The chain combines TRBV12-3 or TRBV12-4 with TRBJ1-5; the D is unclear. Trimming took 3 bases from V and 3 from J, leaving 6 bases between them. The CDR3 has 13 amino acids. The CDR3 region has the DNA TGTGCCAGCAGTTTTCGGGCCAATCAGCCCCAGCATTTT. Translated: CASSFRANQPQHF.

The J gene is TRBJ2-5, the V gene TRBV24-1; weak D call: TRBD2 (8 bases). The CDR3 is made up of 14 amino acids. V was cut by 6 bases and J by 5 bases, with 15 bases left in between. Germline V gene lookup returns CDR1 KGHDR and CDR2 SFDVKD. CDR3 region: CATSPGRGLETQYF. CDR3 nucleotides: TGTGCCACCAGTCCCGGGAGGGGGCTGGAGACCCAGTACTTC.

This rearrangement joins TRBV7-2 to TRBJ2-3; TRBD2 aligns across 8 bases. Germline values: CDR1 SGHTA, CDR2 FQGNSA. V dropped 0 bases and J dropped 3; count of bases not matched to a gene: 14. The CDR3 runs to 19 residues. The CDR3 region is CASSLAPLGVAGSTDTQYF. Written as DNA, the CDR3 is TGTGCCAGCAGCTTAGCCCCTCTGGGTGTAGCGGGGTCGACAGATACGCAGTATTTT.

The genes are TRBV7-9 and TRBJ2-6, with 9 nucleotides matching TRBD1. The J segment lost 3 bases and the V segment lost 4 bases, leaving 4 bases of the junction unmatched. This CDR3 comprises 16 residues. From germline, CDR1 is SEHNR and CDR2 FQNEAQ (reference sequence). CDR3 protein: CASSSRTGVGANVLTF. CDR3 in DNA: TGTGCCAGCAGCTCCAGGACAGGGGTTGGGGCCAACGTCCTGACTTTC.

The chain joins TRBV19 to TRBJ2-1, with 8 bases lining up with TRBD1. The CDR3 covers 13 residues. CDR1 and CDR2 from the germline V gene are LNHDA and SQIVND (reference sequence). With V trimmed by 8 bases and J by 7 bases, 7 bases remained unmatched. DNA for the CDR3: TGTGCCAGTGCAAGGCAGGGGGCGAATGAGCAGTTCTTC. Encoded protein: CASARQGANEQFF.

The rearrangement links TRBV9 to TRBJ2-3; no firm D call. The CDR3 extends over 15 amino acids. Trimming took 0 bases from V and 2 from J, leaving 10 bases between them. The germline gives CDR1 SGDLS, CDR2 YYNGEE. The CDR3 protein is CASSVDSPVTDTQYF. CDR3 nucleotides: TGTGCCAGCAGCGTAGACAGTCCTGTCACAGATACGCAGTATTTT.

This clone was detected only once. V usage is TRBV18 and J usage is TRBJ2-7, with 8 bases identical to TRBD2. Germline trimming cut 2 bases from V and 0 bases from J; bases unmatched to any gene: 15. CDR1 is KGHSH and CDR2 is LQKENI in the germline V gene. CDR3 length: 19 residues. As DNA, the CDR3 is TGTGCCAGCTCACCATATCCAGCGGGGGCCATGATAGACTCCTACGAGCAGTACTTC. It yields the protein CASSPYPAGAMIDSYEQYF.

The V gene is TRBV7-6, the J gene TRBJ2-2; TRBD2 agrees at 10 bases. The CDR3 spans 19 residues. Per germline, CDR1 SGHVS and CDR2 FNYEAQ. Unmatched junction bases numbered 9, after V lost 1 base and J lost 1 base. The CDR3, as DNA: TGTGCCAGCAGCTTAGAATCATCTAGCGGGGGCAGGAACACCGGGGAGCTGTTTTTT. Amino acids: CASSLESSSGGRNTGELFF.

V is TRBV15 and J is TRBJ2-1; tentative D call: TRBD1 (6 bases). This CDR3 has 17 amino acids. V shed 5 bases and J shed 4 bases, with 21 bases lying between them. Germline CDR1 and CDR2: LNHNV and YYDKDF (reference sequence). The CDR3, as DNA: TGTGCCACCAGCCTAGACCGCAGGGGCCCCCCTTACAATGAGCAGTTCTTC. This sequence encodes CATSLDRRGPPYNEQFF.

V is TRBV10-3 and J is TRBJ2-2; 8 bases map to TRBD2. The germline V gene encodes CDR1 ENHRY and CDR2 SYGVKD. Trimming took 7 bases from V and 0 from J; bases not matched to a gene: 7. The CDR3 is made up of 16 amino acids. The CDR3 region is CAITASGGANTGELFF. CDR3 sequence (DNA): TGTGCCATCACCGCTTCGGGGGGGGCGAACACCGGGGAGCTGTTTTTT.

The rearrangement links TRBV3-1 (or the pseudogene TRBV3-2) to TRBJ2-1, with 7 bases lining up with TRBD2. The CDR3 covers 13 residues. Unmatched junction bases numbered 4, after V lost 4 bases and J lost 7 bases. The V gene's germline CDR1 is LGHDT and CDR2 YNNKEL (reference sequence). The CDR3 protein is CASSLRLANEQFF. The CDR3 region has the DNA TGTGCCAGCAGCCTCAGACTAGCAAATGAGCAGTTCTTC.

The rearrangement links TRBV9 to TRBJ1-1; D possibly corresponds to TRBD1 (6 bases). Deletions cut 3 bases from V and 4 bases from J, with 16 bases between. Per germline, CDR1 SGDLS and CDR2 YYNGEE. CDR3 size: 15 residues. CDR3 in amino acids: CASSATGRRGTEAFF. The CDR3 nucleotides read TGTGCCAGCAGCGCTACAGGGCGTCGGGGCACTGAAGCTTTCTTT.

The chain recombines TRBV6-6 with TRBJ2-3, with TRBD1 matching 9 bases. Germline CDR1 and CDR2: MNHNY and SVGAGI (reference sequence). The CDR3 totals 16 residues. V was pared by 2 bases and J by 7 bases, with 10 bases of the junction left unmatched. CDR3 amino acids: CASSYQGQGIWNTQYF. The CDR3 bases are TGTGCCAGCAGTTACCAGGGACAGGGAATCTGGAATACGCAGTATTTT.

The chain uses TRBV7-9 and TRBJ1-4; the match to TRBD1 covers 8 bases. The CDR3 contains 16 residues. J lost 6 bases, V lost 5 bases, and 11 bases had no gene match. The germline gives CDR1 SEHNR, CDR2 FQNEAQ (reference sequence). In nucleotides, the CDR3 is TGTGCCAGCAGCCCACGACAGGGGAGTGGGTATGAAAAACTGTTTTTT. Amino acid sequence: CASSPRQGSGYEKLFF.

The chain is built from TRBV6-5 and TRBJ2-1, with TRBD2 matching 14 bases. Germline V gene sequence: CDR1 MNHEY, CDR2 SVGAGI. Trimming took 6 bases from V and 13 from J; bases not matched to a gene: 8. The CDR3 has 14 amino acids. The CDR3, as DNA: TGTGCCAGCAGCCTGGGACTAGCGGGAGAGCGTCAGTTCTTC. This sequence encodes CASSLGLAGERQFF.

The chain is built from TRBV28 and TRBJ1-1; 7 bases match TRBD1. The CDR3 runs 14 residues. Germline V CDR1 and CDR2: MDHEN, SYDVKM. The junction had 7 bases not matched to a gene; V was cut back by 5 bases and J by 4 bases. The CDR3 region is CASSPRDRFTEAFF. CDR3 in DNA: TGTGCCAGCAGTCCCCGGGACAGATTCACTGAAGCTTTCTTT.

The chain carries TRBV27 and TRBJ2-7; TRBD1 or TRBD2 may be the D gene (5 bases each). The ends were cut back, 11 bases at V and 4 bases at J, with 12 bases in the middle. CDR3 length equals 11 residues. Germline CDR1 is MNHEY and CDR2 is SMNVEV (reference sequence). CDR3 residues: CAARGTYEQYF. The DNA for the CDR3 is TGTGCCGCGAGGGGCACGTACGAGCAGTACTTC.

The chain joins TRBV6-5 to TRBJ2-1; 10 nucleotides align to TRBD1. V lost 2 bases to trimming and J lost 7 bases; unmatched junction nucleotides: 5. Germline V lookup: CDR1 MNHEY, CDR2 SVGAGI. This CDR3 is built from 15 residues. CDR3 residues: CASSYATGGTNEQFF. The CDR3, as DNA: TGTGCCAGCAGTTACGCGACAGGGGGCACAAATGAGCAGTTCTTC.

This chain links TRBV11-2 with TRBJ2-1; no clear D. Germline lookup yields CDR1 SGHAT and CDR2 FQNNGV. V dropped 1 base and J dropped 15 bases, with 13 bases sitting between them. CDR3 size: 12 residues. CDR3 amino acids: CASSLAVAPGFF. The CDR3 DNA reads TGTGCCAGCAGCTTAGCGGTGGCCCCGGGGTTCTTC.

The rearrangement links TRBV10-3 to TRBJ1-1; D not resolved. The CDR3 length is 17 residues. V lost 4 bases, J lost 1 base, and 19 bases lay in between. Germline assignment: CDR1 ENHRY and CDR2 SYGVKD. CDR3 DNA sequence: TGTGCCATCAGTGGCGGGTCTAAGGCTCACGGGAACACTGAAGCTTTCTTT. It translates to CAISGGSKAHGNTEAFF.

The J gene is TRBJ2-3, the V gene TRBV6-6; tentatively, D is TRBD2 (6 bases). Germline V CDR1 and CDR2: MNHNY, SVGAGI (reference sequence). This CDR3 contains 12 residues. V was trimmed by 7 bases and J by 11 bases, leaving 16 bases between them. The CDR3 loop is CASISDTEGQYF. The CDR3 bases are TGTGCCAGCATCTCGGATACGGAGGGGCAGTATTTT.

Points on this clone: The DNA is omitted, as the CDR3 cannot be located on it reliably, and the CDR3 follows TCRdb's listing. The chain combines TRBV7-6 with TRBJ2-7; the DNA was not compared with TRBD2, the D call given in the table. The CDR3 has 16 residues if both end residues are counted. Germline V gene lookup returns CDR1 SGHVS and CDR2 FNYEAQ. The CDR3 sequence: CASSLNSGSTSGEQYF.

J is TRBJ2-1 and V is TRBV7-2; D may match TRBD1 or TRBD2 (5 bases each). The germline V gene has CDR1 SGHTA and CDR2 FQGNSA. The ends were cut back, 3 bases at V and 5 bases at J, with 17 bases in the middle. The CDR3 length is 16 residues. Here the CDR3 DNA reads TGTGCCAGCAGCTTTGCGCTAGGGACGGCAGACAATGAGCAGTTCTTC. Protein sequence: CASSFALGTADNEQFF.

J is TRBJ2-1 and V is TRBV9, with 9 bases matching TRBD1. The CDR3 extends over 17 amino acids. With 4 bases clipped from V and 0 bases from J, the junction kept 8 bases outside the gene matches. Per the germline V gene, CDR1 is SGDLS and CDR2 is YYNGEE. DNA of the CDR3: TGTGCCAGCAGCTCTCCGGGACAGGGTCTCTCCTACAATGAGCAGTTCTTC. It yields the protein CASSSPGQGLSYNEQFF.